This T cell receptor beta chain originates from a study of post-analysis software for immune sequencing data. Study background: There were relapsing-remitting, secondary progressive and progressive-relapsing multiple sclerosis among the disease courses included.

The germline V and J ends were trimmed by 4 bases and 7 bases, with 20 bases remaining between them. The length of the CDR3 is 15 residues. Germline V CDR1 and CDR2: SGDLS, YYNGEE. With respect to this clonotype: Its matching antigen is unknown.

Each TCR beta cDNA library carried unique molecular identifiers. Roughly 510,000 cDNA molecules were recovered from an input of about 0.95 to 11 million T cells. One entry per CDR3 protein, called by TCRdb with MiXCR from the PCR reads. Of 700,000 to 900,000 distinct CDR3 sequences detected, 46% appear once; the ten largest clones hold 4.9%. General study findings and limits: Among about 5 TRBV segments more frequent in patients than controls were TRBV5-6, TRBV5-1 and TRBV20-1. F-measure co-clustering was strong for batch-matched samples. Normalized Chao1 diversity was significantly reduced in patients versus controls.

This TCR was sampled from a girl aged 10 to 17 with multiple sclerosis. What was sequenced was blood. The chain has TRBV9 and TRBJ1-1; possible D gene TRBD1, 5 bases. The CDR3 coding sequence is TGTGCCAGCAGCCCGACGGGACGGTCAATCGGTGAAGCTTTCTTT. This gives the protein CASSPTGRSIGEAFF. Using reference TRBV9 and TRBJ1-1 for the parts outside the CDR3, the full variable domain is DSGVTQTPKHLITATGQRVTLRCSPRSGDLSVYWYQQSLDQGLQFLIQYYNGEERAKGNILERFSAQQFPDLHSELNLSSLELGDSALYFCASSPTGRSIGEAFFGQGTRLTVV.